The 21 T cell receptor beta chains reported below all come from one sample, sequenced in a study of Graves' ophthalmopathy and Graves' hyperthyroidism. TCR beta CDR3 regions were amplified from RNA transcripts. Amplification began with first-round RT-PCR using HTBI primers, then second-round multiplex PCR was performed. TCRdb recomputed calls from the multiplex PCR reads with MiXCR, one row per CDR3 protein. This sample carries 200,000 to 250,000 distinct CDR3 sequences, 20% to 25% of them seen once, and the ten largest clones take roughly 42%. The sequencing input was peripheral blood. These receptors originate from a woman between 45 and 65 years old with Graves' ophthalmopathy.

This chain uses TRBV3-1 with TRBJ2-7; 7 bases map to TRBD2. After removal of 4 bases from V and 1 base from J, the junction contained 7 bases not matched to a gene. Germline CDR1 LGHDT, CDR2 YNNKEL (reference sequence). This CDR3 region has 15 residues. This CDR3 reads CASSRGGSSSYEQYF. CDR3 sequence (DNA): TGTGCCAGCAGCCGGGGCGGGAGTAGTTCCTACGAGCAGTACTTC.

This clonotype was counted at least ten times. This sequence joins TRBV19 and TRBJ1-2; D is undetermined. V gave up 5 bases and J gave up 2 bases, with 24 bases separating them. The CDR3 totals 18 residues. Germline V CDR1 and CDR2: LNHDA, SQIVND (reference sequence). CDR3 sequence (DNA): TGTGCCAGTAGTCGGATATCCCCCGATGCCAGGCCGAACTATGGCTACACCTTC. It specifies CASSRISPDARPNYGYTF.

The chain has TRBV7-3 and TRBJ2-5, with 8 bases lining up with TRBD2. V lost 5 bases and J lost 1; bases outside the gene matches: 6. Per germline, CDR1 SGHTA and CDR2 FQGTGA. The CDR3 is 15 amino acids. CDR3 DNA: TGTGCCAGCAGCCGGAGCGGGAGCCCCCAAGAGACCCAGTACTTC. Its translation is CASSRSGSPQETQYF.

V and J are TRBV15 and TRBJ1-1; no firm D call. Trimming stripped 5 bases from V and 0 bases from J, with 7 bases between. Germline V CDR1 and CDR2: LNHNV, YYDKDF (reference sequence). The CDR3 has 13 amino acids. CDR3 region: CATSYSMNTEAFF. The CDR3 nucleotides are TGTGCCACCAGCTACAGCATGAACACTGAAGCTTTCTTT.

This clonotype was seen a handful of times. The CDR3 DNA is TGTGCCAGCAGCCAAGATGGCAGGGGGCTTTTGAACACTGAAGCTTTCTTT. It encodes CASSQDGRGLLNTEAFF. This chain uses TRBV3-1 with TRBJ1-1; 8 bases agree with TRBD1. The CDR3 covers 17 residues. Germline V gene sequence: CDR1 LGHDT, CDR2 YNNKEL (reference sequence). Germline trimming cut 0 bases from V and 0 bases from J; bases unmatched to any gene: 6.

This clonotype was seen repeatedly, ten times or more. This chain uses TRBV6-1 with TRBJ1-1, with 7 nucleotides matching TRBD1. With V trimmed by 0 bases and J by 2 bases, 9 bases remained unmatched. This CDR3 is built from 17 residues. Germline CDR1 and CDR2: MNHNS and SASEGT. The CDR3: CASSEAGGDRSNTEAFF. The CDR3 region has the DNA TGTGCCAGCAGTGAAGCGGGGGGGGACAGATCAAACACTGAAGCTTTCTTT.

This clonotype was seen only once. The rearrangement joins TRBV6-1 to TRBJ2-7; 7 bases agree with TRBD1. The CDR3 runs to 14 residues. The germline gives CDR1 MNHNS, CDR2 SASEGT. V lost 11 bases, J lost 4 bases, and 14 bases stayed unmatched. CDR3 sequence reads: CAGMKQGSGYEQYF. The CDR3 nucleotides are TGTGCCGGCATGAAACAGGGGTCGGGATACGAGCAGTACTTC.

The table lists this clonotype with many counts. The V call is TRBV6-2 or TRBV6-3, the J call TRBJ1-5; TRBD1 might be the D (5 bases). Germline CDR1 is MNHEY and CDR2 is SVGEGT. The CDR3 covers 16 residues. Trimming took 5 bases from V and 6 from J, leaving 20 bases between them. The CDR3 DNA is TGTGCCAGCAGTCCTAGGGGAGGGCCTTCGGGTCAGCCCCAGCATTTT. Its protein product is CASSPRGGPSGQPQHF.

The gene calls are TRBV27 and TRBJ2-7; TRBD1 aligns across 8 bases. The V gene's germline CDR1 is MNHEY and CDR2 SMNVEV (reference sequence). This CDR3 is 17 amino acids long. V gave up 5 bases and J gave up 1 base; unmatched junction bases: 13. In DNA form, the CDR3 reads TGTGCCAGCAGTCCGTGGACAGGGCGCCGCAGTTCCTACGAGCAGTACTTC. As protein: CASSPWTGRRSSYEQYF.

This clonotype has a handful of counts. V gene TRBV20-1 combines with J gene TRBJ2-7; D unresolved. CDR1 DFQATT and CDR2 SNEGSKA come from the germline V gene (reference sequence). The CDR3 sequence is 14 residues long. Trimming removed 1 base from V and 0 bases from J, with 10 bases in between. This CDR3 is CSARVHTLSYEQYF. The CDR3 DNA reads TGCAGTGCTAGAGTCCACACCCTCTCCTACGAGCAGTACTTC.

This clonotype was observed at least ten times. This chain connects TRBV29-1 to TRBJ1-2; D is perhaps TRBD1 (5 bases). In germline, CDR1 is SQVTM, CDR2 ANQGSEA. V gave up 3 bases and J gave up 4 bases, with 9 bases separating them. The CDR3 is 12 amino acids. CDR3 protein: CSVDMGVYGYTF. CDR3 bases: TGCAGCGTTGACATGGGGGTCTATGGCTACACCTTC. The variable domain in full, with the rest retrieved from reference TRBV29-1 and TRBJ1-2, is SAVISQKPSRDICQRGTSLTIQCQVDSQVTMMFWYRQQPGQSLTLIATANQGSEATYESGFVIDKFPISRPNLTFSTLTVSNMSPEDSSIYLCSVDMGVYGYTFGSGTRLTVV.

Ten or more counts support this clonotype. The V and J genes are TRBV10-2 and TRBJ1-1; the D is unclear. CDR1 and CDR2 from the germline V gene are WSHSY and SAAADI. V was shortened by 8 bases and J by 8 bases, with 15 bases between the two germline ends. This CDR3 region has 12 residues. The CDR3: CASGKGRREAFF. The CDR3 region has the DNA TGCGCCAGCGGTAAAGGGCGGAGAGAAGCTTTCTTT.

This clonotype has at least ten counts. The V gene is TRBV24-1, the J gene TRBJ2-2; tentative D call: TRBD1 (5 bases). Trimming shortened V by 6 bases and J by 6 bases, and 16 bases separated the two germline ends. In germline, CDR1 is KGHDR, CDR2 SFDVKD. The CDR3 runs to 15 residues. The CDR3 loop is CATSQVFGAAGELFF. CDR3 sequence (DNA): TGTGCCACCAGTCAAGTGTTTGGGGCGGCCGGGGAGCTGTTTTTT.

This clonotype was observed many times. This sequence joins TRBV7-2 and TRBJ2-5, with 8 positions matching TRBD2. The junction had 8 bases not matched to a gene; V was cut back by 6 bases and J by 5 bases. From germline, CDR1 is SGHTA and CDR2 FQGNSA. The CDR3 has 14 residues. The CDR3 DNA follows: TGTGCCAGCAGGTCCCCGGCGGGGGGCGAGACCCAGTACTTC. Translating it yields CASRSPAGGETQYF.

CDR3 coding DNA: TGTGCCAGCAGCCTAGCAATGAGCTCTGGAAACACCATATATTTT. Its translation: CASSLAMSSGNTIYF. The chain is built from TRBV27 and TRBJ1-3; D unresolved. CDR3 size: 15 residues. Germline V gene lookup returns CDR1 MNHEY and CDR2 SMNVEV (reference sequence). Trimming took 6 bases from V and 0 from J, leaving 12 bases between them.

This rearrangement joins TRBV10-3 to TRBJ1-2; maybe TRBD1 (5 bases). This CDR3 comprises 16 residues. Between the trimmed V and J ends, which lost 0 bases and 4 bases, there was a span of 15 bases. CDR1 is ENHRY and CDR2 is SYGVKD in the germline V gene. Written as DNA, the CDR3 is TGTGCCATCAGTGAGTCGGGGGTCTCCTCCCTCTATGGCTACACCTTC. It encodes CAISESGVSSLYGYTF.

This clonotype has a count of ten or more. The chain links TRBV19 to TRBJ1-2, with a possible D match to TRBD1 (6 bases). Germline lookup yields CDR1 LNHDA and CDR2 SQIVND (reference sequence). There are 13 residues in the CDR3. The germline V and J ends were trimmed by 6 bases and 3 bases, with 11 bases remaining between them. The CDR3: CASRGQLYYGYTF. The CDR3 DNA reads TGTGCCAGTAGAGGACAGCTTTACTATGGCTACACCTTC.

This clonotype has ten or more counts. The V call is TRBV2, the J call TRBJ1-1; TRBD1 might be the D (6 bases). V dropped 8 bases and J dropped 4 bases, with 17 bases sitting between them. The CDR3 runs to 14 residues. CDR1 is SNHLY, CDR2 FYNNEI, per germline. CDR3: CASLVNREGTEAFF. The CDR3 DNA sequence: TGTGCCAGCCTAGTAAACAGGGAGGGCACTGAAGCTTTCTTT.

This clonotype came up many times. The V gene is TRBV6-1, the J gene TRBJ1-1; D not resolved. The CDR3 runs 14 residues. Trimming left V 6 bases short and J 6 bases short, with 17 bases between. Looked up from germline, CDR1 is MNHNS and CDR2 is SASEGT. The CDR3 region has the DNA TGTGCCAGCAGCCTGGCCCCGGGAACGCCTGAAGCTTTCTTT. Its translation: CASSLAPGTPEAFF.

This clonotype was counted many times. The V call is TRBV6-5, the J call TRBJ2-7, with D hard to call. V was trimmed by 9 bases and J by 5 bases, leaving 17 bases between them. Germline loops: CDR1 MNHEY, CDR2 SVGAGI. The CDR3 runs to 13 residues. CDR3 residues: CASGRSLSDEQYF. The CDR3 bases are TGTGCCAGTGGTAGAAGTCTATCAGACGAGCAGTACTTC.

At least ten counts were recorded for this clonotype. The chain links TRBV30 to TRBJ1-5, with D possibly TRBD1 on 5 matching bases. CDR1 and CDR2 (germline): GTSNPN, SVGIG (reference sequence). This CDR3 comprises 15 residues. V was cut by 2 bases and J by 6 bases, with 17 bases left in between. CDR3 bases: TGTGCCTGGAGTCCCTCCGGGACCAGCGGTCAGCCCCAGCATTTT. Amino acid sequence: CAWSPSGTSGQPQHF.